The next 30 T cell receptor beta chains were all read from a single sample in a study of T cells after yellow fever vaccination. TCRdb processed the 5' RACE reads anew with MiXCR; each CDR3 protein has one entry. The table has over 300,000 distinct CDR3 sequences, roughly 4% seen once; the top ten hold about a quarter. The sequences come from PBMCs, collected on the day of the yellow fever booster vaccination. These receptors came from a young man who received the YFV17D yellow fever vaccine.

At least ten counts were recorded for this clonotype. This chain links TRBV12-3 or TRBV12-4 with TRBJ2-3; D possibly matches TRBD1 or TRBD2 (5 bases each). The CDR3 sequence is 14 residues long. The V end was cut by 1 base, the J end by 3 bases, with 8 bases between. This CDR3 reads CASSLVGRTDTQYF. CDR3 nucleotides: TGTGCCAGCAGTTTAGTGGGACGAACAGATACGCAGTATTTT.

This clonotype occurred many times. The rearrangement links TRBV15 to TRBJ2-2; TRBD1 matches 7 bases. This CDR3 has 14 residues. V lost 5 bases, J lost 8 bases, and 8 bases stayed unmatched. CDR1 and CDR2 (germline): LNHNV, YYDKDF (reference sequence). The CDR3: CATSGYRGSGELFF. Written as DNA, the CDR3 is TGTGCCACCAGCGGATACAGGGGCAGTGGGGAGCTGTTTTTT. The whole variable domain, remainder taken from reference TRBV15 and TRBJ2-2, is DAMVIQNPRYQVTQFGKPVTLSCSQTLNHNVMYWYQQKSSQAPKLLFHYYDKDFNNEADTPDNFQSRRPNTSFCFLDIRSPGLGDTAMYLCATSGYRGSGELFFGEGSRLTVL.

The chain is built from TRBV4-1 and TRBJ1-2; D possibly corresponds to TRBD1 (5 bases). Trimming pared 0 bases from V and 7 bases from J, leaving 12 bases between. Germline V gene lookup returns CDR1 MGHRA and CDR2 YSYEKL. This CDR3 spans 14 amino acids. The CDR3 bases are TGCGCCAGCAGCCAAGACCCAGGGAACGGTGGCTACACCTTC. It encodes CASSQDPGNGGYTF.

This clonotype was counted many times. CDR3 protein: CASSSISGTVNEKLFF. CDR3 sequence (DNA): TGTGCCAGCTCATCAATCTCCGGGACGGTAAATGAAAAACTGTTTTTT. The V call is TRBV18, the J call TRBJ1-4; a weak D match, TRBD1 (5 bases). Trimming cost V 5 bases and J 5 bases, with 18 bases left between them. The CDR3 loop spans 16 amino acids. Germline V gene data show CDR1 as KGHSH and CDR2 as LQKENI.

This clonotype was found many times. The genes are TRBV20-1 and TRBJ2-5; 11 bases fit TRBD2. CDR1 and CDR2 from the germline V gene are DFQATT and SNEGSKA (reference sequence). V lost 6 bases, J lost 2 bases, and 8 bases stayed unmatched. CDR3 length: 15 amino acids. CDR3: CSAKGLAVLQETQYF. For the CDR3, the DNA is TGCAGTGCAAAGGGACTAGCGGTGTTGCAAGAGACCCAGTACTTC.

At least ten counts were recorded for this clonotype. The gene calls are TRBV18 and TRBJ2-5, with a weak D call TRBD2 (5 bases). The germline V and J ends were trimmed by 2 bases and 5 bases, with 6 bases remaining between them. Germline V lookup: CDR1 KGHSH, CDR2 LQKENI. CDR3 length: 12 amino acids. The CDR3 sequence: CASSPGSETQYF. In nucleotides, the CDR3 is TGTGCCAGCTCACCAGGGAGCGAGACCCAGTACTTC.

There are many counts of this clonotype. V usage is TRBV9 and J usage is TRBJ2-3; D may be TRBD1 (5 bases). V was trimmed by 6 bases and J by 2 bases, leaving 10 bases between them. Germline lookup yields CDR1 SGDLS and CDR2 YYNGEE. The CDR3 extends over 13 amino acids. The CDR3 DNA reads TGTGCCAGCAATACAGGATCCACAGATACGCAGTATTTT. Its protein product is CASNTGSTDTQYF.

This clonotype occurred many times. This chain links TRBV7-2 with TRBJ2-2, with D unresolved. Trimming cost V 0 bases and J 6 bases, with 11 bases left between them. CDR3 length equals 15 residues. Looked up from germline, CDR1 is SGHTA and CDR2 is FQGNSA. The CDR3, as DNA: TGTGCCAGCAGCTTAGCGCGGACGCCCCCCGGGGAGCTGTTTTTT. Its translation is CASSLARTPPGELFF.

In this sample, this clonotype turned up a few times. The chain links TRBV12-3 or TRBV12-4 to TRBJ1-5, with D unclear. V was clipped by 1 base and J by 4 bases, with 11 bases between them. CDR3 length: 15 amino acids. This chain's CDR3 is CASSLGGGLNQPQHF. CDR3 nucleotide sequence: TGTGCCAGCAGTTTAGGAGGAGGGCTGAATCAGCCCCAGCATTTT.

This clonotype has only a few counts. V usage is TRBV12-3 or TRBV12-4 and J usage is TRBJ2-1, with D possibly TRBD2 on 6 matching bases. The V end was cut by 3 bases, the J end by 7 bases, with 16 bases between. This CDR3 is built from 15 residues. CDR3 coding DNA: TGTGCCAGCAGTTTTGGGACTCACCGGATGAATGAGCAGTTCTTC. Translated, it gives CASSFGTHRMNEQFF.

Worth noting for this clonotype: A read error may explain this, as a much larger clone is one base away. V gene TRBV4-1 combines with J gene TRBJ1-2, with a tentative D call TRBD1 (5 bases). There are 14 residues in the CDR3. Germline V gene lookup returns CDR1 MGHRA and CDR2 YSYEKL. Here the CDR3 reads CASRGRGLNYGCTF. CDR3 coding DNA: TGCGCCAGCAGGGGACGGGGCCTCAACTATGGCTGCACCTTC.

This clonotype was detected ten times or more. This chain joins TRBV20-1 and TRBJ1-6, with 9 bases aligning to TRBD1. CDR3 length equals 12 residues. The V segment lost 3 bases and the J segment 9 bases; nucleotides outside the gene matches: 0. Germline V gene lookup returns CDR1 DFQATT and CDR2 SNEGSKA (reference sequence). This chain's CDR3 is CSARDRGSPLHF. In DNA form, the CDR3 reads TGCAGTGCTAGGGACAGGGGTTCACCCCTCCACTTT.

This clonotype was seen repeatedly, ten times or more. The chain joins TRBV6-1 to TRBJ1-2; 9 bases map to TRBD1. The CDR3 contains 14 residues. Per germline, CDR1 MNHNS and CDR2 SASEGT. The V segment lost 1 base and the J segment 6 bases; nucleotides outside the gene matches: 3. The CDR3 protein is CASSEVTGGDGYTF. The CDR3 bases are TGTGCCAGCAGTGAAGTTACAGGGGGCGATGGCTACACCTTC.

This clonotype was recorded a few times. The chain employs TRBV12-3 or TRBV12-4 and TRBJ1-2, with TRBD1 matching over 8 bases. Losses at the gene ends were 6 bases for V and 9 bases for J; bases not matched to a gene: 15. CDR3 length equals 15 residues. CDR3 residues: CASRDQGARSMSYTF. The CDR3 DNA sequence: TGTGCCAGCAGAGACCAGGGGGCGCGATCTATGAGCTACACCTTC.

The chain uses TRBV14 and TRBJ2-1; perhaps D is TRBD1 or TRBD2 (5 bases each). The CDR3 extends over 15 amino acids. Germline values: CDR1 SGHDN, CDR2 FVKESK. Trimming stripped 1 base from V and 0 bases from J, with 7 bases between. The CDR3 DNA follows: TGTGCCAGCAGCCAAGTTGGGGGCTCCTACAATGAGCAGTTCTTC. Its translation is CASSQVGGSYNEQFF.

The table lists this clonotype with a few counts. The chain employs TRBV7-2 and TRBJ2-7; tentatively, D is TRBD2 (6 bases). The CDR3 is 14 amino acids. Germline V gene sequence: CDR1 SGHTA, CDR2 FQGNSA. Trimming stripped 0 bases from V and 5 bases from J, with 11 bases between. The CDR3 DNA is TGTGCCAGCAGCTTAGCGACGGGGGTCAACGAGCAGTACTTC. Encoded protein: CASSLATGVNEQYF.

This clonotype was observed a handful of times. The CDR3 bases are TGTGCCAGCAGCCCCCACCCACTAGCGGGGGCCTACAATGAGCAGTTCTTC. Translated, it gives CASSPHPLAGAYNEQFF. The V call is TRBV4-2, the J call TRBJ2-1; 11 positions match TRBD2. CDR1 is LGHNA, CDR2 YNFKEQ, per germline. Trimming at V came to 4 bases and at J to 2 bases, leaving 7 bases not matched to a gene. The CDR3 sequence is 17 residues long.

The chain recombines TRBV5-1 with TRBJ2-7, with 9 nucleotides matching TRBD2. The CDR3 runs 14 residues. After removal of 7 bases from V and 1 base from J, the junction contained 6 bases not matched to a gene. Per germline, CDR1 SGHRS and CDR2 YFSETQ. The CDR3, as DNA: TGCGCCAGCCGTAGCGGGGGCGATTCCTACGAGCAGTACGTC. As protein: CASRSGGDSYEQYV.

In its sample, this clonotype was seen many times. The chain has TRBV5-1 and TRBJ2-7, with no clear D. Trimming took off 5 bases at V and 3 bases at J, with 6 bases between the two ends. Germline CDR1 reads SGHRS; CDR2 reads YFSETQ. This CDR3 comprises 11 residues. CDR3 residues: CASSPHYEQYV. CDR3 sequence (DNA): TGCGCCAGCAGTCCCCACTACGAGCAGTACGTC.

This clonotype was observed a handful of times. V is TRBV7-9 and J is TRBJ1-3; D is uncertain. The germline gives CDR1 SEHNR, CDR2 FQNEAQ (reference sequence). This CDR3 has 13 residues. V lost 6 bases and J 4 bases, leaving 10 bases between the germline ends. The chain's CDR3 is CASRVTMGNTIYF. Here the CDR3 DNA reads TGTGCCAGCAGGGTCACAATGGGAAACACCATATATTTT.

This clonotype was picked up many times. Written as DNA, the CDR3 is TGTGCCAGCAGCGCCTGGGGGGGCAGGGTCGAGCAGTACTTC. Its protein product is CASSAWGGRVEQYF. This rearrangement joins TRBV7-2 to TRBJ2-7; weak D call: TRBD2 (7 bases). The CDR3 loop spans 14 amino acids. CDR1 and CDR2 (germline): SGHTA, FQGNSA. V was pared by 5 bases and J by 6 bases, with 17 bases between.

There are a few counts of this clonotype. The rearrangement links TRBV7-9 to TRBJ2-5, with D uncertain. V was trimmed by 11 bases and J by 5 bases, leaving 6 bases between them. Germline values: CDR1 SEHNR, CDR2 FQNEAQ (reference sequence). This CDR3 has 9 residues. CDR3 residues: CAGAETQYF. The CDR3 nucleotides are TGTGCCGGCGCGGAGACCCAGTACTTC.

V gene TRBV5-1 combines with J gene TRBJ1-6; the match to TRBD1 covers 9 bases. The CDR3 covers 15 residues. V gave up 4 bases and J gave up 9 bases; unmatched junction bases: 8. Germline V gene lookup returns CDR1 SGHRS and CDR2 YFSETQ. The CDR3 reads CASSPGTGFSSPLHF. Here the CDR3 DNA reads TGCGCCAGCAGCCCAGGGACAGGGTTTTCTTCACCCCTCCACTTT.

This clonotype has only a few counts. V usage is TRBV12-3 or TRBV12-4 and J usage is TRBJ2-1; TRBD2 matches 8 bases. V lost 4 bases to trimming and J lost 7 bases; unmatched junction nucleotides: 6. CDR3 length: 14 amino acids. DNA of the CDR3: TGTGCCAGCAGTTATACTAGCGGTACAAATGAGCAGTTCTTC. Its protein is CASSYTSGTNEQFF.

This chain uses TRBV4-2 with TRBJ2-6; D perhaps matches TRBD2 (5 bases). There are 19 residues in the CDR3. The V gene lost 2 bases and the J gene lost 0 bases, with 17 bases spanning the gap. CDR1 and CDR2 from the germline V gene are LGHNA and YNFKEQ. The CDR3: CASSQFIFGGNSGANVLTF. CDR3 sequence (DNA): TGTGCCAGCAGCCAATTTATTTTTGGAGGCAACTCTGGGGCCAACGTCCTGACTTTC.

The chain has TRBV18 and TRBJ1-1; D remains ambiguous. Trimming removed 5 bases from V and 1 base from J, with 5 bases in between. Germline CDR1 is KGHSH and CDR2 is LQKENI. There are 12 residues in the CDR3. The CDR3 nucleotides read TGTGCCAGCTCATCTCAGAACACTGAAGCTTTCTTT. Amino acids: CASSSQNTEAFF.

In this sample, this clonotype turned up a few times. The genes are TRBV10-2 and TRBJ1-6; unclear D gene. The CDR3 length is 15 residues. CDR1 WSHSY and CDR2 SAAADI come from the germline V gene. V was clipped by 4 bases and J by 1 base, with 8 bases between them. CDR3 DNA: TGCGCCAGCAGTGTTGGGTTATCCTATAATTCACCCCTCCACTTT. Its protein is CASSVGLSYNSPLHF.

This clonotype was counted ten times or more. The CDR3 nucleotides read TGTGCCAGCAGCGTGGGGGGGGAAACGGAGACCCAGTACTTC. Its protein is CASSVGGETETQYF. V and J are TRBV9 and TRBJ2-5; the match to TRBD2 covers 7 bases. This CDR3 contains 14 residues. The germline V gene has CDR1 SGDLS and CDR2 YYNGEE. Unmatched junction bases numbered 6, after V lost 2 bases and J lost 5 bases.

This clonotype has more than one count but fewer than ten. V and J are TRBV20-1 and TRBJ2-7; D unclear. Trimming cost V 1 base and J 0 bases, with 13 bases left between them. The CDR3 is 15 residues long. The germline CDR1 and CDR2 sequences are DFQATT and SNEGSKA (reference sequence). Written as DNA, the CDR3 is TGCAGTGCTAGAGCCTTGGGTTTAAGCTCCTACGAGCAGTACGTC. It specifies CSARALGLSSYEQYV.

This chain connects TRBV6-2 or TRBV6-3 to TRBJ2-5, with D unclear. The V and J ends lost 4 bases and 7 bases respectively, with 16 bases between them. The CDR3 has 14 amino acids. Germline V gene sequence: CDR1 MNHEY, CDR2 SVGEGT. CDR3 protein: CASSSWGTPRTQYF. Written as DNA, the CDR3 is TGTGCCAGCAGTTCCTGGGGTACCCCGCGGACCCAGTACTTC.